The rows below give T cell receptor beta chains drawn from one sample of a study of shared clonotypes between healthy human individuals. Clones were sequenced by immunoSEQ multiplex PCR, and TCRdb holds only the in-frame ones, with some missing. This sample has approximately 2.4 million clones, with 95% found just once. The sequenced sample consisted of naive CD4+ T cells sorted from blood. The receptor set was obtained from a man between 18 and 29 years old in good health. Each CDR3 is given with its conserved first and last residue. The order of the fields is J gene, V gene, CDR3 protein.

J gene: TRBJ2-1; V gene: TRBV5-1; CDR3 protein: CASSSSGGPYNEQFF
J gene: TRBJ1-3; V gene: TRBV6-1; CDR3 protein: CASSEKRVGGNTIYF
J gene: TRBJ1-2; V gene: TRBV29-1; CDR3 protein: CSVKPRPISQTGPRGYGYTF
J gene: TRBJ2-7; V gene: TRBV10-3; CDR3 protein: CAISEAQGLFEQYF
J gene: TRBJ1-1; V gene: TRBV13; CDR3 protein: CASRPFGDTEAFF
J gene: TRBJ1-2; V gene: TRBV6-5; CDR3 protein: CASRGTGVEGYTF
J gene: TRBJ2-7; V gene: TRBV7-9; CDR3 protein: CASSLGDWYTNEQYF
J gene: TRBJ2-2; V gene: TRBV5-1; CDR3 protein: CASSSGPNTGELFF
J gene: TRBJ1-1; V gene: TRBV6-5; CDR3 protein: CASSYNYRGLVTEAFF
J gene: TRBJ2-5; V gene: TRBV5-1; CDR3 protein: CASQWTEQETQYF
J gene: TRBJ1-2; V gene: TRBV5-4; CDR3 protein: CASSIPRGENYGYTF
J gene: TRBJ1-4; V gene: TRBV11-2; CDR3 protein: CASSFAGTGLFF
J gene: TRBJ1-1; V gene: TRBV5-6; CDR3 protein: CASSFIQGAEAFF
J gene: TRBJ1-6; V gene: TRBV28; CDR3 protein: CASSLFGATVGNSPLHF
J gene: TRBJ2-7; V gene: TRBV28; CDR3 protein: CASRTQGKVYEQYF
J gene: TRBJ2-3; V gene: TRBV5-4; CDR3 protein: CASSKMTETTDTQYF
J gene: TRBJ2-5; V gene: TRBV5-6; CDR3 protein: CASSLVRLAGARSLETQYF
J gene: TRBJ1-4; V gene: TRBV5-1; CDR3 protein: CASSLANRGSYEKLFF
J gene: TRBJ1-3; V gene: TRBV7-9; CDR3 protein: CASSLTIGSSGNTIYF
J gene: TRBJ2-7; V gene: TRBV30; CDR3 protein: CAWNESPNSYEQYF
J gene: TRBJ1-6; V gene: TRBV30; CDR3 protein: CAWVGSSYNSPLHF
J gene: TRBJ1-2; V gene: TRBV2; CDR3 protein: CASSVGGNYGYTF